What follows describes a single T cell receptor beta chain. In the original workflow: From reference gene primer amplification, estimates of nucleated cell counts were derived. Sequencing used immunoSEQ multiplex PCR; TCRdb keeps in-frame clones, though not all of them. V and J calls plus clone size are reproduced from that table; the DNA served to infer D and trimming. The data contain 95,000 to 120,000 clones, 70% to 90% of them singletons. The data are from a study of blood T cell repertoires in COVID-19. Study-wide context: There were acute and convalescent COVID-19 samples, and they came from the United States, Italy and Spain. In each case, the material was cDNA or gDNA derived from T cells, B-cell-depleted T cells, or PBMCs.

With V trimmed by 7 bases and J by 8 bases, 14 bases remained unmatched. The germline gives CDR1 MNHEY, CDR2 SMNVEV (reference sequence). This CDR3 is built from 15 residues. The origin of this receptor is a woman in her sixties or seventies who had recovered from COVID-19. V and J are TRBV27 and TRBJ1-2; 9 positions match TRBD1. Sequences were obtained from peripheral blood. CDR3 sequence: CASTTGTGTLGGYTF. The DNA for the CDR3 is TGTGCCAGCACCACCGGGACAGGGACCCTAGGGGGCTACACCTTC.